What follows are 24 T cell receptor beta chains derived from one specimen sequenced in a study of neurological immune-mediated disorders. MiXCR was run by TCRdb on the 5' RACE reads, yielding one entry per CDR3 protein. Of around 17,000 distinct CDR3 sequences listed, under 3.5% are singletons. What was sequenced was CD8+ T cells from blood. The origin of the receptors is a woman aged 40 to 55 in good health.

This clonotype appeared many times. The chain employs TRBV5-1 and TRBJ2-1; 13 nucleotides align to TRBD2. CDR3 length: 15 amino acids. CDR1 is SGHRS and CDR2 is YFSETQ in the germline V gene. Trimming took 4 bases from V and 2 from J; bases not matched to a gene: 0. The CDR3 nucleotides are TGCGCCAGCAGCACTAGCGGGAGGGCCTACAATGAGCAGTTCTTC. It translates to CASSTSGRAYNEQFF.

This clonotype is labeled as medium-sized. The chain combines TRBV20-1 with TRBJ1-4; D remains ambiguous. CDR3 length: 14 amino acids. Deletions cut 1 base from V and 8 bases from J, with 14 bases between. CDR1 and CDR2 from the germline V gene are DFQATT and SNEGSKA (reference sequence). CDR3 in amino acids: CSARAGSEAEKLFF. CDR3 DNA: TGCAGTGCTAGAGCCGGGTCCGAGGCGGAAAAACTGTTTTTT.

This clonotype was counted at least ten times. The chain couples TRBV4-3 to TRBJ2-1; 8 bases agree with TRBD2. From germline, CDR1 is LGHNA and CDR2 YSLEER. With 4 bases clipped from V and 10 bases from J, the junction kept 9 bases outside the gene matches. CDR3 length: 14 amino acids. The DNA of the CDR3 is TGCGCCAGCAGCCCTCGGGTAGCGGGAATGGAGCAGTTCTTC. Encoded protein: CASSPRVAGMEQFF.

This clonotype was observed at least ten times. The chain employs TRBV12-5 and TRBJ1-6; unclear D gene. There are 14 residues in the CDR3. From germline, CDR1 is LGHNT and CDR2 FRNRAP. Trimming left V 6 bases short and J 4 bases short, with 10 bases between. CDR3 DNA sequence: TGTGCTAGTGGCCCGGGAGATTATAATTCACCCCTCCACTTT. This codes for CASGPGDYNSPLHF. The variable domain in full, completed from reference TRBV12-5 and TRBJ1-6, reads DARVTQTPRHKVTEMGQEVTMRCQPILGHNTVFWYRQTMMQGLELLAYFRNRAPLDDSGMPKDRFSAEMPDATLATLKIQPSEPRDSAVYFCASGPGDYNSPLHFGNGTRLTVT.

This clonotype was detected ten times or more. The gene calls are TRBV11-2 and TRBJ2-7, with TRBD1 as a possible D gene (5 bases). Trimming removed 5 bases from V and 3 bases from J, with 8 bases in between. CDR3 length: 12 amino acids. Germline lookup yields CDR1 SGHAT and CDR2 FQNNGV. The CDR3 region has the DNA TGTGCCAGCAGCCCGGACAACTACGAGCAGTACTTC. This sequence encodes CASSPDNYEQYF. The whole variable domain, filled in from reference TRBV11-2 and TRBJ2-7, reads EAGVAQSPRYKIIEKRQSVAFWCNPISGHATLYWYQQILGQGPKLLIQFQNNGVVDDSQLPKDRFSAERLKGVDSTLKIQPAKLEDSAVYLCASSPDNYEQYFGPGTRLTVT.

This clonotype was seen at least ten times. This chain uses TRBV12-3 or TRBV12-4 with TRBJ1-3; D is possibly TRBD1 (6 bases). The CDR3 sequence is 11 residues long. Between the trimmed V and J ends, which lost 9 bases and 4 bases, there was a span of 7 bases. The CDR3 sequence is CASGQGNTIYF. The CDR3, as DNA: TGTGCCAGTGGACAGGGAAACACCATATATTTT.

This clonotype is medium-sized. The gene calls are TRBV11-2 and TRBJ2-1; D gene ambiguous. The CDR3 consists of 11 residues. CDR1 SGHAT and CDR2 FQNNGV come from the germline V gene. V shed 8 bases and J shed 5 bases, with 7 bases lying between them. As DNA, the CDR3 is TGTGCCAGCCCTCGGGACAATGAGCAGTTCTTC. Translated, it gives CASPRDNEQFF.

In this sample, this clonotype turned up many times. The DNA of the CDR3 is TGTGCCAGCAGCCACACAGGGGGCGCCTACAATGAGCAGTTCTTC. Translating gives CASSHTGGAYNEQFF. The rearrangement uses TRBV7-9 and TRBJ2-1, with 9 bases identical to TRBD1. The trim removed 5 bases at V and 2 bases at J, leaving 4 bases unmatched. Germline values: CDR1 SEHNR, CDR2 FQNEAQ (reference sequence). CDR3 length: 15 amino acids.

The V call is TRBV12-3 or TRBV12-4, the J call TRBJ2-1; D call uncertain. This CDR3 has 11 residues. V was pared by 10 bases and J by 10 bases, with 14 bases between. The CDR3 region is CATWGLGEQFF. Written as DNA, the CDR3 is TGTGCCACGTGGGGTTTGGGGGAGCAGTTCTTC.

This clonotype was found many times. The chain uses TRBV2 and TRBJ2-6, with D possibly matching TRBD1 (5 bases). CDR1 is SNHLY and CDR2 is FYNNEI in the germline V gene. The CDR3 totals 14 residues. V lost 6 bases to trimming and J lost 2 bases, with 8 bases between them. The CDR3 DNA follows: TGTGCCAGCAGCAGGGTCCCTGGGGCCAACGTCCTGACTTTC. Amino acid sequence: CASSRVPGANVLTF.

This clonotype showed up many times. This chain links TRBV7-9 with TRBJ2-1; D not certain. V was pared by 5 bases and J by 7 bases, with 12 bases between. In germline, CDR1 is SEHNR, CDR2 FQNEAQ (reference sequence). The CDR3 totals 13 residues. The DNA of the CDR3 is TGTGCCAGCAGCCCCAGGAGCAGGAATGAGCAGTTCTTC. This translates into CASSPRSRNEQFF.

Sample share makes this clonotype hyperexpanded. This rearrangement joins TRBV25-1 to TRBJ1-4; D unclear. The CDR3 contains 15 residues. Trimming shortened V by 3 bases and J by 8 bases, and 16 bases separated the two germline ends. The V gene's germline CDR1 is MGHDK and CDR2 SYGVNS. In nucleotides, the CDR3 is TGTGCCAGCAGTGACCTATACGACGCGGACGAAAAACTGTTTTTT. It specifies CASSDLYDADEKLFF. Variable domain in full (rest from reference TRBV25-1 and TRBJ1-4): EADIYQTPRYLVIGTGKKITLECSQTMGHDKMYWYQQDPGMELHLIHYSYGVNSTEKGDLSSESTVSRIRTEHFPLTLESARPSHTSQYLCASSDLYDADEKLFFGSGTQLSVL.

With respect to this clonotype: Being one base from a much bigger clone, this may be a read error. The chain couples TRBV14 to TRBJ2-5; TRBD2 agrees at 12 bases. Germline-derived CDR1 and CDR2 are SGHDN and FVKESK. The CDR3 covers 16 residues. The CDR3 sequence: CVSSQDRLAGEETQYF. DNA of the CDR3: TGTGTCAGCAGCCAAGACCGACTAGCGGGAGAGGAGACCCAGTACTTC.

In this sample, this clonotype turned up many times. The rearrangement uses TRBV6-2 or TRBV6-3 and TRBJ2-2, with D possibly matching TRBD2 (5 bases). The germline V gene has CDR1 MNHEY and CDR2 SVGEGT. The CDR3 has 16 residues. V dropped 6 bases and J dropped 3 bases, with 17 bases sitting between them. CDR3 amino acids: CASSPNPGVHTGELFF. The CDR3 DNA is TGTGCCAGCAGCCCAAATCCCGGGGTACACACCGGGGAGCTGTTTTTT.

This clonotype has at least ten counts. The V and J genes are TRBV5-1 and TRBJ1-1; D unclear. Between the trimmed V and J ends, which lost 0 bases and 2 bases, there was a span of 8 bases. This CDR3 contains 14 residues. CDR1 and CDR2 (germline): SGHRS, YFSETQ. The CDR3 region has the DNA TGCGCCAGCAGCTTGGGGCGGGTAAACACTGAAGCTTTCTTT. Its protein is CASSLGRVNTEAFF.

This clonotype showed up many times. Here the CDR3 DNA reads TGTGCCAGCAGTCGGTGGGACGTAGATTCAACTAATGAAAAACTGTTTTTT. Its protein product is CASSRWDVDSTNEKLFF. The rearrangement uses TRBV12-3 or TRBV12-4 and TRBJ1-4; D possibly corresponds to TRBD1 (5 bases). The CDR3 covers 17 residues. V was shortened by 5 bases and J by 0 bases, with 16 bases between the two germline ends.

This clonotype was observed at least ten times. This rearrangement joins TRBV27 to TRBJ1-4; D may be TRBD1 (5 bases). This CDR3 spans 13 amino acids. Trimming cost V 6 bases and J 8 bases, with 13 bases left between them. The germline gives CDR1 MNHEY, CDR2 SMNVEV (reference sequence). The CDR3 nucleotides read TGTGCCAGCAGCGTGGGTTCAGGGGAAAAACTGTTTTTT. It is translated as CASSVGSGEKLFF.

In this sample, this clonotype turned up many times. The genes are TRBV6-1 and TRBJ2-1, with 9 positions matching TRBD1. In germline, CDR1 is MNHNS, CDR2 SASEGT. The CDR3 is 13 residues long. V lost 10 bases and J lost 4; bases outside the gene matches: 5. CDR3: CATGQGEYNEQFF. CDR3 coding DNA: TGTGCCACGGGACAGGGAGAATACAATGAGCAGTTCTTC.

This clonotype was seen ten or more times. CDR3 sequence: CSVESKRDYEQFF. The DNA for the CDR3 is TGCAGCGTTGAGTCGAAACGGGATTATGAGCAGTTCTTC. The V call is TRBV29-1, the J call TRBJ2-1; perhaps TRBD2 as D (5 bases). The CDR3 spans 13 residues. CDR1 SQVTM and CDR2 ANQGSEA come from the germline V gene. V dropped 3 bases and J dropped 8 bases, with 14 bases sitting between them.

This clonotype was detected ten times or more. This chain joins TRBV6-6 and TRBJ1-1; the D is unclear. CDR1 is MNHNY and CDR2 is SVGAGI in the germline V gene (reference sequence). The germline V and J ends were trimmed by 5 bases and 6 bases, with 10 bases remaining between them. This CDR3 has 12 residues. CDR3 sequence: CASSLPVAEAFF. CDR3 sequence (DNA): TGTGCCAGCAGTCTCCCGGTGGCTGAAGCTTTCTTT.

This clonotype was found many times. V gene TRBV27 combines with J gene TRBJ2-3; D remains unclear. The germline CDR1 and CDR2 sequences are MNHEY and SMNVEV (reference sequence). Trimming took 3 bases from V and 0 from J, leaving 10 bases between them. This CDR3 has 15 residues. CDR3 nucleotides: TGTGCCAGCAGTTTGGAAGGATTCAGCACAGATACGCAGTATTTT. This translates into CASSLEGFSTDTQYF.

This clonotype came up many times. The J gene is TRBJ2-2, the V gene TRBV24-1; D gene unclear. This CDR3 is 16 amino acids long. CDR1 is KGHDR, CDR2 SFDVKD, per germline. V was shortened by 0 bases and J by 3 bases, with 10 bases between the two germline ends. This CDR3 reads CATSDLGQDHTGELFF. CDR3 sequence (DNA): TGTGCCACCAGTGATTTGGGGCAGGACCACACCGGGGAGCTGTTTTTT.

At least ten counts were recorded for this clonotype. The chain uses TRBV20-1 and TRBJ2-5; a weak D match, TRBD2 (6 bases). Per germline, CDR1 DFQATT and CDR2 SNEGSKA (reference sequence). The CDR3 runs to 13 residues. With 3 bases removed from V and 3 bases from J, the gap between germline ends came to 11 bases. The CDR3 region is CSASPREEETQYF. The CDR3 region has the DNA TGCAGTGCTAGCCCCAGGGAGGAAGAGACCCAGTACTTC.

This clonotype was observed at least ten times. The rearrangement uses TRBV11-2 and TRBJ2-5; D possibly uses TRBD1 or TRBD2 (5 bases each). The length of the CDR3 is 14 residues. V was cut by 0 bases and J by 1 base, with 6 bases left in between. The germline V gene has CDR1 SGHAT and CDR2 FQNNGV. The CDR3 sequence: CASSLDGTQETQYF. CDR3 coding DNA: TGTGCCAGCAGCTTAGATGGGACCCAAGAGACCCAGTACTTC.